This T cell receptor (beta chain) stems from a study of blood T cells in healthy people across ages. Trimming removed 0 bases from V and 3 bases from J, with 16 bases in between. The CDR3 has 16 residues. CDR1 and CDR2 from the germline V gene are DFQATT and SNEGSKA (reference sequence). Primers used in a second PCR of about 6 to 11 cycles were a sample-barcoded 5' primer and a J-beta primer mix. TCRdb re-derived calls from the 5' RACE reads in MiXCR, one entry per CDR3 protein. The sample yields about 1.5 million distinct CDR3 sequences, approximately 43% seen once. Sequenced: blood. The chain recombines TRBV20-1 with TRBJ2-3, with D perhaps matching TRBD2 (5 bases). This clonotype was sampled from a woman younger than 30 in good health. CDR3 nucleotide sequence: TGCAGTGCTAGAGATCCCAGACGGGGTGGGACAGATACGCAGTATTTT. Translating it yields CSARDPRRGGTDTQYF.